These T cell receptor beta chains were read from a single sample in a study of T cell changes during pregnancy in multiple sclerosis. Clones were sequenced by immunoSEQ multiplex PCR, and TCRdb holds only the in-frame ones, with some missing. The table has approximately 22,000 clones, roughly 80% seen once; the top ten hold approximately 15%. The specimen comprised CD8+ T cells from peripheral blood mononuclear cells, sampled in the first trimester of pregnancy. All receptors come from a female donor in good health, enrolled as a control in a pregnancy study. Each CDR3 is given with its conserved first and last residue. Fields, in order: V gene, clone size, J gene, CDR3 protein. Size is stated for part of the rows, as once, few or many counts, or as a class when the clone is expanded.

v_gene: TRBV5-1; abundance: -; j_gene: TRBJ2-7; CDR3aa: CASSLRSGNSYEQYF
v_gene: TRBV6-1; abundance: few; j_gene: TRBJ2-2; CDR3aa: CASSGTSGSSGELFF
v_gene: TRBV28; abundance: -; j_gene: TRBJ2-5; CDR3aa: CASSLTGRQETQYF
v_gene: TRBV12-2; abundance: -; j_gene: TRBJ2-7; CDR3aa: CASRFLSRGLRVEQYF
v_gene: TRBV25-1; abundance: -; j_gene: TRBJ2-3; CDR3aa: CASSVGAIDTQYF
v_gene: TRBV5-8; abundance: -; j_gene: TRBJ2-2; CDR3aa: CASSLQGAAGELFF
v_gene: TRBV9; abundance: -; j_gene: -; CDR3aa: CASSVDDSYEQYF
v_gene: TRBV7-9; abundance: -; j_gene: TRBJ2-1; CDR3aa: CARPGREWTSYNEQFF
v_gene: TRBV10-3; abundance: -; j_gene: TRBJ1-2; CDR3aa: CAISESNRADSFGYTF
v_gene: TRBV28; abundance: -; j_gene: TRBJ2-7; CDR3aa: CASSSPKSKNEQYF
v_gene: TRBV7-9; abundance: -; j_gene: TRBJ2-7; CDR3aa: CASSHLRRVPRLHEQYF
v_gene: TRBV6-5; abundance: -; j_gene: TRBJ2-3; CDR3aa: CASSYGTFPGDTQYF
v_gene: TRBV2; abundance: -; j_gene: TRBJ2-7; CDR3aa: CASSETAGPGEQYF
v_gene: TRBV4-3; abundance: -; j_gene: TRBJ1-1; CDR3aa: CASSQDRGQGIRVFF
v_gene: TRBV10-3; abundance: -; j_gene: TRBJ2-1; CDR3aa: CAIAGTSGSPPSRNEQFF
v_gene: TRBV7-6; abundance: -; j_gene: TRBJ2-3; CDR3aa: CASSLESLPGDTQYF
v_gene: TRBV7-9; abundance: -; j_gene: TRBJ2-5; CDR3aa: CASSLQREVETQYF
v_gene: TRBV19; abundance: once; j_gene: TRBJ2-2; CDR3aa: CASSDPGQRFTNTGELFF
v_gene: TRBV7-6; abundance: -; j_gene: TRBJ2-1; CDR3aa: CASSLSSYNEQFF
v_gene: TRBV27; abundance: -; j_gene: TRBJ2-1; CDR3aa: CASRGGGLRQFF
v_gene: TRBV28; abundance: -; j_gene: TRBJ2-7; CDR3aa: CASSQNPGVSYEQYF
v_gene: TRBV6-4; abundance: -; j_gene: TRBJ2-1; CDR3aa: CASSEFTSGGANEQFF
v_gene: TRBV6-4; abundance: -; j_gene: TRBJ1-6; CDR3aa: CASSKGGSPNSPLHF
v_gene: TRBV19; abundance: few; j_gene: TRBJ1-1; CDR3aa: CASSPTVMNTEAFF
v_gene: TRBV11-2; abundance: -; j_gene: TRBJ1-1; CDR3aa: CASSSGGTGRPNTEAFF
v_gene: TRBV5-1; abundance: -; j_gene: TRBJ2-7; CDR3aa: CASVGQGGYEQYF
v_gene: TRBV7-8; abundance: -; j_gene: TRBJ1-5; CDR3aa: CASSSFDREKPQHF
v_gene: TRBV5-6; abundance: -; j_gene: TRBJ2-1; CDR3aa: CASSLGTTPYNEQFF
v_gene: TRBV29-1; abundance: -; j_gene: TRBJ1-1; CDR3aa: CSVEGQYGRAFF
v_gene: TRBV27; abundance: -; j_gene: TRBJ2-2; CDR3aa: CASSLSRLGANTGELFF
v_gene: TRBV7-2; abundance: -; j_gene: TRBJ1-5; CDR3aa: CASSPRDFGNQPQHF
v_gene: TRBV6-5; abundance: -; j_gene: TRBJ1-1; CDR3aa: CASSLRPGNTEAFF
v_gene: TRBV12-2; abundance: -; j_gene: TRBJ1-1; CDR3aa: CASRPGQGEKNTEAFF
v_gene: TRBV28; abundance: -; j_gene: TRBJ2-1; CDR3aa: CASSLTGTGLYNEQFF
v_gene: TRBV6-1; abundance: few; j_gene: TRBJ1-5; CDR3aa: CASKPGIEYQPQHF
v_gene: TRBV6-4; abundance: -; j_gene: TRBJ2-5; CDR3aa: CASSDPNPRGKETQYF
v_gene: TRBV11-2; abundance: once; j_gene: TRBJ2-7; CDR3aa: CASSSLRTSANLHYEQYF
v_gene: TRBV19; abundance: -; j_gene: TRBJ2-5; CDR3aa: CASSIVGSGGLETQYF
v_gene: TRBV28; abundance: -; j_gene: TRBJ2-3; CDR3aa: CASSSQTSGLTDTQYF
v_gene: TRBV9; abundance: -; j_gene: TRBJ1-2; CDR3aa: CASSVDGGNYGYTF
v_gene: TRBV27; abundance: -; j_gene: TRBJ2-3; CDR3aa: CASSLGGAGTDTQYF
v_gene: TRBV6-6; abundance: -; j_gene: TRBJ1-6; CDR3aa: CASSYRAGGDSPLHF